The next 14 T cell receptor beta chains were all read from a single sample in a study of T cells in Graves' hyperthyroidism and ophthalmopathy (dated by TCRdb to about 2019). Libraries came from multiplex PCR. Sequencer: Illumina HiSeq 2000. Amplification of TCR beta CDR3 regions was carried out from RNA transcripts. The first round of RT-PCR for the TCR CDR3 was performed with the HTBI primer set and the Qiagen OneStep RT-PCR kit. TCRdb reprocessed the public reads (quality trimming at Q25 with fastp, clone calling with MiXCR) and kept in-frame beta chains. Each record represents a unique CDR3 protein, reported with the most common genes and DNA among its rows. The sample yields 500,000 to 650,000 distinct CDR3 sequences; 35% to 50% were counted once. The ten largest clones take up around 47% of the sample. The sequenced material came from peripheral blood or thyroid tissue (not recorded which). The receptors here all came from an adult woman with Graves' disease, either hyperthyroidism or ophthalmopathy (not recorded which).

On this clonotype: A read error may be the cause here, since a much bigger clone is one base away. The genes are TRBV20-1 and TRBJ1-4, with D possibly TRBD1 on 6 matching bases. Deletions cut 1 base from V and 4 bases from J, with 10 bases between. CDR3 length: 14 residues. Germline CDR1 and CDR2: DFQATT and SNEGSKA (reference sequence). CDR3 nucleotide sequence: TGCAGTGCTAGAGGGGGACAAGATAATGAAAAACTGTTTTTT. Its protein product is CSARGGQDNEKLFF.

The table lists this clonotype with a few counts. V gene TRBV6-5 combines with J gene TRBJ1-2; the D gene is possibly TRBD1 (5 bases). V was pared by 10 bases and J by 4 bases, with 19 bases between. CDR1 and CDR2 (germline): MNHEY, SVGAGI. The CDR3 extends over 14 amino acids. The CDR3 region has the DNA TGTGCCATCAGCGACCAGGGACGGTTCTATGGCTACACCTTC. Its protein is CAISDQGRFYGYTF.

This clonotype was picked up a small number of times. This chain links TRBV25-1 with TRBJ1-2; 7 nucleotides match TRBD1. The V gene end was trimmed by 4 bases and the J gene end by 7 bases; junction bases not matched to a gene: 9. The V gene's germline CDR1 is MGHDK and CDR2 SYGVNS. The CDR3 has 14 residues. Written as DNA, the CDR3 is TGTGCCAGCAGTGCACCTAGGGACAGCTCTGGCTACACCTTC. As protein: CASSAPRDSSGYTF.

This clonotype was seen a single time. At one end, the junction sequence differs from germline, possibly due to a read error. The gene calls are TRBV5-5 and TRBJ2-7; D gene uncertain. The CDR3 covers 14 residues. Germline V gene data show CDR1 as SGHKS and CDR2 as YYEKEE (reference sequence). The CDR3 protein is CASSLVAQTYEQYF. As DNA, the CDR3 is TGTGCCAGTAGCTTGGTGGCTCAGACCTACGAGCAGTACTTC.

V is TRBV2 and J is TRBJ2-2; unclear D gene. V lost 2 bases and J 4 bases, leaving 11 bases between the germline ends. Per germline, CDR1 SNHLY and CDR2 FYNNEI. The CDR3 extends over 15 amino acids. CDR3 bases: TGTGCCAGCAGTGAATCGCGGTCGATCACCGGGGAGCTGTTTTTT. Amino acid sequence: CASSESRSITGELFF.

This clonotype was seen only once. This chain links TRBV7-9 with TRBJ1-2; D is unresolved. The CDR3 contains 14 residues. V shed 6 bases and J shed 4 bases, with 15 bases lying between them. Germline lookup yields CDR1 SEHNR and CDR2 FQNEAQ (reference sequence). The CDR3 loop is CASSYSGSSYGYTF. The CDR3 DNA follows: TGTGCCAGCAGTTACTCGGGGTCCTCCTATGGCTACACCTTC.

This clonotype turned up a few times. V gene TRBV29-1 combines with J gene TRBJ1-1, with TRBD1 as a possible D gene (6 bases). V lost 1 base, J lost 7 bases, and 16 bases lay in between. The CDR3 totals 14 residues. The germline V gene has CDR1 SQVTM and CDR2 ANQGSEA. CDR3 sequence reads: CSVEGGTILGEAFF. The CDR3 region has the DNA TGCAGCGTTGAAGGGGGGACAATTCTGGGTGAAGCTTTCTTT. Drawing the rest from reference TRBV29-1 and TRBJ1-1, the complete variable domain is SAVISQKPSRDICQRGTSLTIQCQVDSQVTMMFWYRQQPGQSLTLIATANQGSEATYESGFVIDKFPISRPNLTFSTLTVSNMSPEDSSIYLCSVEGGTILGEAFFGQGTRLTVV.

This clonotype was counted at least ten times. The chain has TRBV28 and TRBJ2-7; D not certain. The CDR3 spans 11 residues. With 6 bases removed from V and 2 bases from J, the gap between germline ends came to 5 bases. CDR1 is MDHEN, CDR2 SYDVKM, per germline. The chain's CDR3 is CASSFTYEQYF. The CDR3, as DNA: TGTGCCAGCAGCTTTACCTACGAGCAGTACTTC.

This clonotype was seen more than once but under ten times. The CDR3 protein is CASRNTGQRAGELFF. Written as DNA, the CDR3 is TGTGCCAGCAGGAATACGGGACAGCGGGCTGGGGAGCTGTTTTTT. V usage is TRBV7-9 and J usage is TRBJ2-2, with D maybe TRBD1 (7 bases). CDR3 length: 15 residues. V lost 6 bases and J lost 8, with 19 bases in between. Germline V lookup: CDR1 SEHNR, CDR2 FQNEAQ (reference sequence).

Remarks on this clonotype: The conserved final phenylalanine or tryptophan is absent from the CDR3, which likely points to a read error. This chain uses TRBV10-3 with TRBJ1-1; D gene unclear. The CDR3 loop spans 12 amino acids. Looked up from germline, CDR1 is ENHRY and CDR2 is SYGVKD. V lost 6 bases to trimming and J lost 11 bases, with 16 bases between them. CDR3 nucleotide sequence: TGTGCCATCAGAGGGCCCGCGGGCGCGGCTTTCCCT. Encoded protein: CAIRGPAGAAFP.

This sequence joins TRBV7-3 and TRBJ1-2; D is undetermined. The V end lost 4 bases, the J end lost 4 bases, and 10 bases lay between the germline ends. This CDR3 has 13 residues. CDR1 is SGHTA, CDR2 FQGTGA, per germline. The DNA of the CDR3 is TGTGCCAGCAGCTCCGGGGAGGGCTATGGCTACACCTTC. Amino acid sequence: CASSSGEGYGYTF. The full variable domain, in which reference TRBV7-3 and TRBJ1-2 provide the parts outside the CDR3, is GAGVSQTPSNKVTEKGKYVELRCDPISGHTALYWYRQSLGQGPEFLIYFQGTGAADDSGLPNDRFFAVRPEGSVSTLKIQRTERGDSAVYLCASSSGEGYGYTFGSGTRLTVV.

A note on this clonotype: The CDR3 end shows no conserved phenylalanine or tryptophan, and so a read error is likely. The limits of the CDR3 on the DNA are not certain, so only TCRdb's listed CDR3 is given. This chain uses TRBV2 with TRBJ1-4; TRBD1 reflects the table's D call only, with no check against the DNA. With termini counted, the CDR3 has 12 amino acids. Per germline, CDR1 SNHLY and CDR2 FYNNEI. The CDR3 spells CASSETSNRATY.

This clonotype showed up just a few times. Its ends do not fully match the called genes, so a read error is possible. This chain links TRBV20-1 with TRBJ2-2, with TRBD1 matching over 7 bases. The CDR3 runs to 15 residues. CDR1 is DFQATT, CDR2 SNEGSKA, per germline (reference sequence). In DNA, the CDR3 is TGCAGTGCTCCCACCGGGACCTACTCTACCCCGGGGACAGTTTTT. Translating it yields CSAPTGTYSTPGTVF.

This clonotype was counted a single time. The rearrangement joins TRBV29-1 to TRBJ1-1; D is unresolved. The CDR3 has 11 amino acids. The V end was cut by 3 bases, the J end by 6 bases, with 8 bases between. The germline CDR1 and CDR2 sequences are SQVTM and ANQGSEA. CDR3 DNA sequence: TGCAGCGTTGAGGGTGTCCCTGAAGCTTTCTTT. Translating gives CSVEGVPEAFF.